These 24 T cell receptor beta chains share one sample of origin, sequenced in a study of blood T cells in healthy people across ages. The second PCR ran about 6 to 11 cycles with a sample-barcoded 5' primer and J-beta primers. TCRdb reanalysed the 5' RACE reads using MiXCR and keeps one entry per CDR3 protein. The table includes about 760,000 distinct CDR3 sequences, 25% detected once. Separately, the same data were catalogued under a study of T cells of mothers and their children.

What was sequenced was blood. Receptors originate from a boy younger than 18 in good health.

This clonotype was counted between two and nine times. The chain couples TRBV2 to TRBJ2-7; D not certain. Judging by the DNA end, TRBJ2-1 fits better; the J call may be wrong. CDR1 and CDR2 (germline): SNHLY, FYNNEI. The CDR3 length is 11 residues. This CDR3 is CASSVFYEQFF. The CDR3 region has the DNA TGTGCCAGCAGTGTCTTTTATGAGCAGTTCTTC.

The chain uses TRBV20-1 and TRBJ2-7; 13 nucleotides match TRBD2. Germline V gene sequence: CDR1 DFQATT, CDR2 SNEGSKA (reference sequence). The CDR3 loop spans 13 amino acids. V was pared by 5 bases and J by 4 bases, with 2 bases of the junction left unmatched. DNA for the CDR3: TGCAGTGCTGAGACTAGCGGGAGGTACGAGCAGTACTTC. As protein: CSAETSGRYEQYF.

This clonotype was seen more than once but under ten times. The V call is TRBV10-3, the J call TRBJ2-1; TRBD2 matches at 11 bases. The ends lost 0 bases at V and 9 bases at J; junction bases unmatched: 7. Germline lookup yields CDR1 ENHRY and CDR2 SYGVKD. This CDR3 is built from 16 residues. CDR3 in DNA: TGTGCCATCAGTGAGTCGATAGCGGGAGGGCCAGGTGAGCAGTTCTTC. Translated, it gives CAISESIAGGPGEQFF.

The sample holds a few counts of this clonotype. This chain uses TRBV2 with TRBJ1-2; D is unclear. CDR1 and CDR2 from the germline V gene are SNHLY and FYNNEI. The CDR3 loop spans 12 amino acids. V was trimmed by 6 bases and J by 3 bases, leaving 8 bases between them. The CDR3 protein is CASRLAYYGYTF. The CDR3 DNA reads as TGTGCCAGCAGGCTGGCCTACTATGGCTACACCTTC.

The gene calls are TRBV20-1 and TRBJ2-1; D call uncertain. The CDR3 length is 14 residues. V lost 5 bases, J lost 9 bases, and 20 bases lay in between. CDR1 is DFQATT, CDR2 SNEGSKA, per germline (reference sequence). CDR3 residues: CSAQDLTGRGEQFF. The CDR3 DNA follows: TGCAGTGCTCAAGACTTAACCGGCCGCGGTGAGCAGTTCTTC.

V and J are TRBV5-8 and TRBJ2-5, with 10 positions matching TRBD2. The CDR3 length is 16 residues. V was pared by 1 base and J by 5 bases, with 8 bases of the junction left unmatched. The germline V gene has CDR1 SGHTS and CDR2 YDEGEE. This CDR3 reads CASSLPPAGGYETQYF. The CDR3 DNA reads TGTGCCAGCAGCTTGCCCCCAGCGGGAGGGTATGAGACCCAGTACTTC. Full variable domain (outside the CDR3, taken from reference TRBV5-8 and TRBJ2-5): EAGVTQSPTHLIKTRGQQATLRCSPISGHTSVYWYQQALGLGLQFLLWYDEGEERNRGNFPPRFSGRQFPNYSSELNVNALELEDSALYLCASSLPPAGGYETQYFGPGTRLLVL.

The CDR3, as DNA: TGCAGCGCTGTCCCGCGGGAGGGCCTTGAGACCCAGTACTTC. Translated: CSAVPREGLETQYF. This chain uses TRBV29-1 with TRBJ2-1; TRBD2 aligns across 9 bases. The end of the DNA fits TRBJ2-5 better, so the J call may be wrong. Germline CDR1 and CDR2: SQVTM and ANQGSEA. The CDR3 is 14 residues long.

This rearrangement joins TRBV7-2 to TRBJ2-2; 7 bases fit TRBD1. The CDR3 is 15 amino acids. Trimming cost V 2 bases and J 5 bases; bases outside gene matches: 5. CDR1 SGHTA and CDR2 FQGNSA come from the germline V gene. CDR3 residues: CASSLISRGTGELFF. CDR3 bases: TGTGCCAGCAGCTTAATCAGCAGGGGGACCGGGGAGCTGTTTTTT.

For this clonotype: Germline is not matched at one junction end, which may reflect a read error. This chain uses TRBV11-1 with TRBJ2-5; TRBD1 agrees at 7 bases. This CDR3 has 15 residues. CDR1 and CDR2 (germline): SGHAT, FQDESV (reference sequence). CDR3 loop: CASSEQGTIQETLYF. CDR3 in DNA: TGTGCCAGCAGCGAACAGGGGACCATCCAAGAGACCCTGTACTTC.

V is TRBV4-1 and J is TRBJ2-1; possible D gene TRBD2, 6 bases. V lost 4 bases and J lost 4, with 17 bases in between. The germline V gene has CDR1 MGHRA and CDR2 YSYEKL. This CDR3 comprises 16 residues. CDR3 sequence reads: CASSPQPAGSYNEQFF. DNA of the CDR3: TGCGCCAGCAGCCCCCAACCCGCGGGGTCATACAATGAGCAGTTCTTC.

This clonotype was observed a few times. The rearrangement links TRBV7-9 to TRBJ2-3; weak D call: TRBD2 (7 bases). Trimming took 4 bases from V and 3 from J, leaving 14 bases between them. Germline CDR1 reads SEHNR; CDR2 reads FQNEAQ (reference sequence). The CDR3 is 15 amino acids. The CDR3 DNA reads TGTGCCAGCAGCTATGAGGGGGAGGGGACAGATACGCAGTATTTT. Amino acids: CASSYEGEGTDTQYF.

The genes are TRBV6-5 and TRBJ2-5, with 8 nucleotides matching TRBD2. CDR3 size: 15 residues. V shed 5 bases and J 0 bases; nucleotides not matched to a gene: 5. Per the germline V gene, CDR1 is MNHEY and CDR2 is SVGAGI. CDR3 loop: CASSTSGVYQETQYF. Here the CDR3 DNA reads TGTGCCAGCAGTACTAGCGGAGTGTACCAAGAGACCCAGTACTTC.

V gene TRBV29-1 combines with J gene TRBJ2-5, with 7 bases aligning to TRBD1. The end of the DNA is better explained by TRBJ2-1, so the J call may be wrong. The germline V gene has CDR1 SQVTM and CDR2 ANQGSEA. CDR3 length: 15 residues. CDR3 DNA sequence: TGCAGCGGACTAAGGGGGCTACATAACTACAATGAGCAGTTCTTC. Amino acids: CSGLRGLHNYNEQFF.

This clonotype was observed a few times. This chain links TRBV3-1 with TRBJ2-5, with D perhaps matching TRBD1 (5 bases). The CDR3 runs to 15 residues. The V gene's germline CDR1 is LGHDT and CDR2 YNNKEL (reference sequence). The V and J ends lost 1 base and 2 bases respectively, with 11 bases between them. DNA of the CDR3: TGTGCCAGCAGCCAAGGGGCGACAGAACAAGAGACCCAGTACTTC. Translated: CASSQGATEQETQYF.

There are a few counts of this clonotype. V usage is TRBV10-3 and J usage is TRBJ2-7; 7 nucleotides agree with TRBD1. This CDR3 contains 15 residues. The J segment lost 2 bases and the V segment lost 4 bases, leaving 8 bases of the junction unmatched. CDR1 and CDR2 (germline): ENHRY, SYGVKD. The CDR3 is CAISARRDSPYEQYF. The DNA of the CDR3 is TGTGCCATCAGTGCCCGCCGGGACAGCCCCTACGAGCAGTACTTC.

This clonotype was seen a handful of times. The chain is built from TRBV10-3 and TRBJ2-3, with D unresolved. V gave up 10 bases and J gave up 3 bases, with 8 bases separating them. This CDR3 has 11 residues. Per germline, CDR1 ENHRY and CDR2 SYGVKD. The CDR3 region has the DNA TGTGCCACCGCAACGACAGATACGCAGTATTTT. The encoded protein is CATATTDTQYF.

The chain employs TRBV6-1 and TRBJ1-2; 9 bases are shared with TRBD1. Germline loops: CDR1 MNHNS, CDR2 SASEGT. CDR3 length: 16 residues. V trimming: 5 bases; J trimming: 8 bases; junction bases outside the gene matches: 15. The CDR3 region has the DNA TGTGCCAGCAGTAGACTCCCGGGACAGGGCTTTGAAGGCTACACCTTC. Protein: CASSRLPGQGFEGYTF.

Only a few counts were recorded for this clonotype. The chain recombines TRBV5-1 with TRBJ2-5, with D hard to call. There are 13 residues in the CDR3. V was pared by 6 bases and J by 0 bases, with 9 bases between. Germline V gene data show CDR1 as SGHRS and CDR2 as YFSETQ. CDR3 in DNA: TGCGCCAGCAAAGCGCGGAACCAAGAGACCCAGTACTTC. Amino acid sequence: CASKARNQETQYF.

The chain couples TRBV29-1 to TRBJ2-1; D may be TRBD1 (6 bases). Germline V gene sequence: CDR1 SQVTM, CDR2 ANQGSEA. The CDR3 length is 14 residues. V was trimmed by 5 bases and J by 1 base, leaving 12 bases between them. The CDR3 nucleotides are TGCAGCGTTTCCGGGACACCTTCCTACAATGAGCAGTTCTTC. Amino acids: CSVSGTPSYNEQFF.

There are a few counts of this clonotype. This chain joins TRBV11-1 and TRBJ2-1, with 11 positions matching TRBD1. J was trimmed by 8 bases and V by 3 bases; bases with no gene match: 6. The CDR3 spans 15 residues. Looked up from germline, CDR1 is SGHAT and CDR2 is FQDESV (reference sequence). CDR3 sequence: CASSLFGQGADEQFF. The DNA for the CDR3 is TGTGCCAGCAGCTTGTTTGGACAGGGGGCCGATGAGCAGTTCTTC.

At least ten counts were recorded for this clonotype. The chain links TRBV7-3 to TRBJ2-3; a weak D match, TRBD1 (5 bases). The CDR3 totals 14 residues. V lost 2 bases and J 2 bases, leaving 8 bases between the germline ends. From germline, CDR1 is SGHTA and CDR2 FQGTGA. The CDR3 DNA reads as TGTGCCAGCAGCTTAGGGGCCAACACAGATACGCAGTATTTT. It translates to CASSLGANTDTQYF.

The genes are TRBV6-1 and TRBJ2-4; the D gene could be TRBD1 or TRBD2 (5 bases each). There are 13 residues in the CDR3. Trimming pared 10 bases from V and 3 bases from J, leaving 13 bases between. CDR1 is MNHNS, CDR2 SASEGT, per germline. CDR3 sequence: CANPGPCKNIQYF. In nucleotides, the CDR3 is TGTGCCAACCCGGGACCCTGCAAAAACATTCAGTACTTC.

This chain links TRBV28 with TRBJ2-7; D unresolved. Germline loops: CDR1 MDHEN, CDR2 SYDVKM. V lost 1 base and J lost 2, with 9 bases in between. The CDR3 consists of 14 residues. The CDR3 DNA reads TGTGCCAGCAGTTTATCTGATAGGACCTACGAGCAGTACTTC. Its translation is CASSLSDRTYEQYF.

This clonotype has more than one count but fewer than ten. V is TRBV10-3 and J is TRBJ1-6; D perhaps matches TRBD1 (5 bases). The V end lost 10 bases, the J end lost 7 bases, and 20 bases lay between the germline ends. Germline V gene lookup returns CDR1 ENHRY and CDR2 SYGVKD. The CDR3 totals 15 residues. CDR3 nucleotide sequence: TGTGCCAGCGAAGATGAGGGGCTGGAAAATTCACCCCTCCACTTT. This gives the protein CASEDEGLENSPLHF.